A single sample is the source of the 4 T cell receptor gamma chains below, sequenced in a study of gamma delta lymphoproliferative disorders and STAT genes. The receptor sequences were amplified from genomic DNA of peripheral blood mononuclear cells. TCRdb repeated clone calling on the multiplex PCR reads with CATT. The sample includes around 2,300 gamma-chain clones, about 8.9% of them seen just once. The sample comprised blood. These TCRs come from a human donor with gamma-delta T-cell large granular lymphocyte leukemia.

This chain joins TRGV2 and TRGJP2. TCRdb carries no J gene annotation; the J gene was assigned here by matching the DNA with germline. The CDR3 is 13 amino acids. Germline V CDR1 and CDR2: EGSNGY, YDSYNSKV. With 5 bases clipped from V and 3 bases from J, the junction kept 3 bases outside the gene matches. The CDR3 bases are TGTGCCACCTGGGGCGGTAGTGATTGGATCAAGACGTTT. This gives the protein CATWGGSDWIKTF.

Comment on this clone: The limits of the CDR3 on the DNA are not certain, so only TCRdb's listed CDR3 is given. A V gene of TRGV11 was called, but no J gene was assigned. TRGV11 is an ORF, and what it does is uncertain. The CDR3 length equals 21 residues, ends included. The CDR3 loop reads CTTVPAGLGTMLVWGDWIKTF.

This CDR3 reads CATWDGQTYYKKLF. CDR3 nucleotides: TGTGCCACCTGGGACGGGCAAACGTATTATAAGAAACTCTTT. The V call is TRGV2, the J call TRGJ1 or TRGJ2. TCRdb is silent on the J gene; assignment here came from matching the DNA to germline. Germline values: CDR1 EGSNGY, CDR2 YDSYNSKV. CDR3 length: 14 residues. With V trimmed by 0 bases and J by 4 bases, 6 bases remained unmatched.

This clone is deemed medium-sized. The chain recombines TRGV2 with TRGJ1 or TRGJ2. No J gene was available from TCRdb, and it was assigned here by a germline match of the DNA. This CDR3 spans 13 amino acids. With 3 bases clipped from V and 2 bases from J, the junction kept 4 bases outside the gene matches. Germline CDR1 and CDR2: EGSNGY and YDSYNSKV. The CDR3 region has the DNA TGTGCCACCTGGGACCACTATTATTATAAGAAACTCTTT. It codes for CATWDHYYYKKLF.